Detailed here is one T cell receptor beta chain. Its antigen is as yet unknown. The junction had 5 bases not matched to a gene; V was cut back by 0 bases and J by 5 bases. Per germline, CDR1 SGHTA and CDR2 FQGTGA. The CDR3 has 15 residues. Genomic DNA of each subset was evenly split across several immunoSEQ plates. Profiled with immunoSEQ multiplex PCR; TCRdb holds only in-frame clones, not every one. The sample shows hundreds of thousands of clones, around 81% of them seen only once. The data originate from a study of shared clonotypes between healthy human individuals. Study-level results: The sole specimen, blood, was sampled, and tissue repertoires likely differ.

The chain recombines TRBV7-3 with TRBJ2-3, with 7 nucleotides matching TRBD1. The TCR sequence derives from a woman aged 35 to 49 in good health. Some clones in this sample may be carry-over from other donors' samples. Sequenced sample: PBMCs. The CDR3 sequence is CASSLTPQGRDTQYF. The CDR3 nucleotides are TGTGCCAGCAGCTTAACGCCACAGGGGAGAGATACGCAGTATTTT.